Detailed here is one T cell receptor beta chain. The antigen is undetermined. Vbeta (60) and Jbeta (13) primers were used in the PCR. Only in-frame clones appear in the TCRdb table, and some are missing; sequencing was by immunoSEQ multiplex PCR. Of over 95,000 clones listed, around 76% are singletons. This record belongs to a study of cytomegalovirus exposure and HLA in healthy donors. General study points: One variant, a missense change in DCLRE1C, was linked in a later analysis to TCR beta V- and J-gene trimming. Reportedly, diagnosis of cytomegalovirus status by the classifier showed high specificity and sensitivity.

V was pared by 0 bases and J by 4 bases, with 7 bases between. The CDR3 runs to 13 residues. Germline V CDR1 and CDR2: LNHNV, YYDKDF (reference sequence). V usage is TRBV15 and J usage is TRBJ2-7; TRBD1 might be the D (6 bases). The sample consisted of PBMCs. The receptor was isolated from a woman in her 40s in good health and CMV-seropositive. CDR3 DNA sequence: TGTGCCACCAGCAGAGAAGGGGGATACGAGCAGTACTTC. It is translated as CATSREGGYEQYF.